This TCR beta chain was sequenced in a study of T-cell memory formation after mild COVID-19. This clonotype has just a few counts. Its target is not known. Study results and limitations: Among CD4+ contracting clones, most were CM and EM, and CD8+ ones EMRA. A second wave expanding day 15 to 37 was CD4+-biased; contracting clones were balanced. Some SARS-CoV-2-responding clones were already detected in memory before infection. Clonal second-wave expansions that peaked on day 37 had unconfirmed SARS-CoV-2 specificity.

One entry per CDR3 protein results from TCRdb running MiXCR on the 5' RACE reads. Of 300,000 to 400,000 distinct CDR3 sequences listed, approximately 16% are singletons. This clonotype was obtained from a man aged 18 to 29 who had mild COVID-19 (a few samples of this study predate the infection). Cell type and time point are not known. The specimen was PBMCs or a T cell subset sorted from them (not recorded which).

CDR3 region: CATTSSGETQYF. In nucleotides, the CDR3 is TGTGCCACTACCTCCTCTGGTGAGACCCAGTACTTC. V and J are TRBV2 and TRBJ2-5, with unresolved D. The CDR3 length is 12 residues. Germline lookup yields CDR1 SNHLY and CDR2 FYNNEI. The V gene lost 10 bases and the J gene lost 5 bases, with 14 bases spanning the gap.